The 8 T cell receptor beta chains in this list originate from one sample, sequenced in a study of beta chain features in type 1 diabetes. General study points: People with Type 1 diabetes carried modestly yet significantly shorter TCRB CDR3s in all four CD4+ subsets.

Their cognate antigens are unknown. cDNA synthesis used the whole RNA isolate, giving expressed TCRB sequences. Measured with immunoSEQ multiplex PCR; TCRdb has only the in-frame clones, and not every one. The sample contains around 710,000 clones, 9.5% to 15% of which appear only once. Sequencing was done on a sample of naive CD4+ T cells from blood. The receptors come from a man aged 25-40 years with type 1 diabetes.

This clone was seen only a few times. The genes are TRBV27 and TRBJ2-7; 7 bases are shared with TRBD1. V trimming: 6 bases; J trimming: 6 bases; junction bases outside the gene matches: 11. Germline CDR1 is MNHEY and CDR2 is SMNVEV (reference sequence). The CDR3 runs 14 residues. CDR3 in DNA: TGTGCCAGCAGCTACACTCGACAGGGCGGCGAGCAGTACTTC. It codes for CASSYTRQGGEQYF.

The chain combines TRBV5-1 with TRBJ2-7; tentative D call: TRBD2 (5 bases). CDR3 length: 16 amino acids. Germline V gene lookup returns CDR1 SGHRS and CDR2 YFSETQ. Trimming removed 0 bases from V and 4 bases from J, with 17 bases in between. Written as DNA, the CDR3 is TGCGCCAGCAGCTTGGCGGGGTCACTGACACTTTACGAGCAGTACTTC. Residues: CASSLAGSLTLYEQYF.

Only a few counts were recorded for this clone. The genes are TRBV6-5 and TRBJ2-7, with D perhaps matching TRBD2 (5 bases). This CDR3 is built from 12 residues. Germline V gene sequence: CDR1 MNHEY, CDR2 SVGAGI. V lost 11 bases to trimming and J lost 0 bases, with 11 bases between them. CDR3 loop: CAARGSSYEQYF. The CDR3 DNA sequence: TGTGCCGCCCGGGGTAGCTCCTACGAGCAGTACTTC.

The V gene is TRBV5-4, the J gene TRBJ2-3; 15 nucleotides align to TRBD2. Per germline, CDR1 SGHNT and CDR2 YYREEE (reference sequence). The V and J ends lost 4 bases and 4 bases, in that order; junction bases with no gene match: 1. The length of the CDR3 is 15 residues. The CDR3 region is CASSRTSGGADTQYF. The CDR3 region has the DNA TGTGCCAGCAGCCGGACTAGCGGGGGGGCAGATACGCAGTATTTT.

The rearrangement links TRBV9 to TRBJ2-1; D not resolved. The length of the CDR3 is 12 residues. V was pared by 4 bases and J by 6 bases, with 8 bases between. CDR1 and CDR2 (germline): SGDLS, YYNGEE. CDR3 amino acids: CASSPTRNEQFF. The DNA of the CDR3 is TGTGCCAGCAGCCCCACCCGCAATGAGCAGTTCTTC.

In this sample, this clone turned up a few times. The rearrangement uses TRBV5-1 and TRBJ1-2; 8 bases map to TRBD1. Unmatched junction bases numbered 3, after V lost 3 bases and J lost 8 bases. The CDR3 contains 12 residues. Germline-derived CDR1 and CDR2 are SGHRS and YFSETQ. CDR3 sequence (DNA): TGCGCCAGCAGCTGGGACAGGCGGGGCTACACCTTC. It encodes CASSWDRRGYTF.

The chain couples TRBV7-2 to TRBJ2-2; D not certain. The CDR3 sequence is 11 residues long. The germline CDR1 and CDR2 sequences are SGHTA and FQGNSA. Between the trimmed V and J ends, which lost 3 bases and 7 bases, there was a span of 3 bases. The CDR3 sequence is CASSFGGELFF. As DNA, the CDR3 is TGTGCCAGCAGCTTCGGCGGGGAGCTGTTTTTT.

The chain employs TRBV7-3 and TRBJ1-3; D is undetermined. There are 14 residues in the CDR3. Germline V CDR1 and CDR2: SGHTA, FQGTGA. V was pared by 2 bases and J by 0 bases, with 5 bases between. DNA of the CDR3: TGTGCCAGCAGCTTATCTAGCTCTGGAAACACCATATATTTT. It codes for CASSLSSSGNTIYF.